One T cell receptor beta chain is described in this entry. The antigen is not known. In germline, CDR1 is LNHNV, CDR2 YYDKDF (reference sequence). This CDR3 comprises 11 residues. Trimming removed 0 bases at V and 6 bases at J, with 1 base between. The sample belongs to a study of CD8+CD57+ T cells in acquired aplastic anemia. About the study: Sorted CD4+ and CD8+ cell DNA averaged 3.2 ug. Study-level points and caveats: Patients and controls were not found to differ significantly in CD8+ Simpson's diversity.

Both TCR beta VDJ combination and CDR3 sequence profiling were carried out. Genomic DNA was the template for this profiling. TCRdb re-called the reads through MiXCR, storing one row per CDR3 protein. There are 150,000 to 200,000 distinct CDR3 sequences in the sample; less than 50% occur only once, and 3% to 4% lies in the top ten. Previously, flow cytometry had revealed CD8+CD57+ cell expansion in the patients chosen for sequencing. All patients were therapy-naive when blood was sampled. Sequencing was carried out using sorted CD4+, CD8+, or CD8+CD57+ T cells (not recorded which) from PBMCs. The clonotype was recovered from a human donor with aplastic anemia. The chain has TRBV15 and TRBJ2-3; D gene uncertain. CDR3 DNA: TGTGCCACCAGCAGAGATGATACGCAGTATTTT. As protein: CATSRDDTQYF.